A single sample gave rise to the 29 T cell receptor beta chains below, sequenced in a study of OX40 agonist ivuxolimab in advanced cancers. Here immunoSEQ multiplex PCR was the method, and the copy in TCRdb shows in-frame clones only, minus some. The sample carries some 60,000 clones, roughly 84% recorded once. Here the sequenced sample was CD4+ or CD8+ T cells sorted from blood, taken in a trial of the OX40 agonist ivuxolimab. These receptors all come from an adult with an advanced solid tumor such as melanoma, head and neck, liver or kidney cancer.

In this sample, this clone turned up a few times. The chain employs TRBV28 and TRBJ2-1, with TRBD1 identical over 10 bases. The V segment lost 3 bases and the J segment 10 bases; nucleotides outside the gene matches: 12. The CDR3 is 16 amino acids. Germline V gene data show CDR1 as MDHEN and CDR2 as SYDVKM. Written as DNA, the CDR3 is TGTGCCAGCAGTTTGCTGGTCGGACAGGGGGTTAACGAGCAGTTCTTC. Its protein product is CASSLLVGQGVNEQFF.

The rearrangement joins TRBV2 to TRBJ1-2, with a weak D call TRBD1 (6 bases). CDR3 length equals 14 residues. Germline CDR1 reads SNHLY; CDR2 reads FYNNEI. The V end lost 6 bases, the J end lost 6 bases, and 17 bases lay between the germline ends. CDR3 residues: CASRPGGGADGYTF. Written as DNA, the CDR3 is TGTGCCAGCAGGCCTGGTGGGGGGGCTGATGGCTACACCTTC. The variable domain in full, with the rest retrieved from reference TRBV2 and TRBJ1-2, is EPEVTQTPSHQVTQMGQEVILRCVPISNHLYFYWYRQILGQKVEFLVSFYNNEISEKSEIFDDQFSVERPDGSNFTLKIRSTKLEDSAMYFCASRPGGGADGYTFGSGTRLTVV.

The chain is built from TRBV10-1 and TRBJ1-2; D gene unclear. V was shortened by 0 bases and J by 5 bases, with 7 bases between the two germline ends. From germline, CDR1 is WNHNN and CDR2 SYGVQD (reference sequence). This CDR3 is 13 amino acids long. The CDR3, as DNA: TGCGCCAGCAGTGAGTCTGGACGGTATGGCTACACCTTC. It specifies CASSESGRYGYTF.

The CDR3 region is CASSYGGTEAFF. In DNA, the CDR3 is TGCGCCAGCAGCTACGGCGGGACTGAAGCTTTCTTT. The rearrangement uses TRBV5-1 and TRBJ1-1; D remains unclear. This CDR3 has 12 amino acids. V dropped 3 bases and J dropped 5 bases, with 8 bases sitting between them. The germline gives CDR1 SGHRS, CDR2 YFSETQ.

The CDR3 DNA reads as TGTGCCAGCAGTCGAGCCTTTTTCGGCTCCTACGAGCAGTACTTC. It translates to CASSRAFFGSYEQYF. The rearrangement joins TRBV6-5 to TRBJ2-7, with D unresolved. This CDR3 is 15 amino acids long. V shed 5 bases and J shed 0 bases, with 14 bases lying between them. Germline V gene data show CDR1 as MNHEY and CDR2 as SVGAGI.

As DNA, the CDR3 is TGTGCCACCAGCAAGGCACAGCTCGGGGCCTACGAGCAGTACTTC. Residues: CATSKAQLGAYEQYF. The chain has TRBV15 and TRBJ2-7; TRBD2 is a possible D gene (5 bases). From germline, CDR1 is LNHNV and CDR2 YYDKDF (reference sequence). V lost 4 bases to trimming and J lost 2 bases, with 15 bases between them. The CDR3 is 15 residues long.

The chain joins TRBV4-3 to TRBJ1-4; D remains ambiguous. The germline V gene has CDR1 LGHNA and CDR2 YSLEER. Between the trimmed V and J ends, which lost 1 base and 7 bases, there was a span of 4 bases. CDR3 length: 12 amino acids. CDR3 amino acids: CASSQAGEKLFF. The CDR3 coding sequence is TGCGCCAGCAGCCAAGCTGGTGAAAAACTGTTTTTT.

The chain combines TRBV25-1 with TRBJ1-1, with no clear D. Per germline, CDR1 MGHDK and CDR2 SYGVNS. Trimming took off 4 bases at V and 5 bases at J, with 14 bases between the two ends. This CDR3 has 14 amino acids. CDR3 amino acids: CASSGDRGGTEAFF. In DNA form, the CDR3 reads TGTGCCAGCAGTGGCGACCGTGGAGGGACTGAAGCTTTCTTT.

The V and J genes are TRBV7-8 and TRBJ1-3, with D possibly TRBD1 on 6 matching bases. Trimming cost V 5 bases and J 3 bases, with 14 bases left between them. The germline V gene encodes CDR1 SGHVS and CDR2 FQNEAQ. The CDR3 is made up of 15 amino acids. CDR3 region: CASSPRGEVGNTIYF. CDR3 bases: TGTGCCAGCAGCCCAAGGGGGGAAGTTGGAAACACCATATATTTT.

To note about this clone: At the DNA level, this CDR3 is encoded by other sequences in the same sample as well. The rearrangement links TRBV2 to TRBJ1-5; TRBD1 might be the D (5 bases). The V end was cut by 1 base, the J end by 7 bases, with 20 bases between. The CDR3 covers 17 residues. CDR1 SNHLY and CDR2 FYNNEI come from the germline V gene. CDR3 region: CASSEGRVVGRGQPQHF. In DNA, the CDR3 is TGTGCCAGCAGTGAAGGACGAGTTGTAGGGCGGGGGCAGCCCCAGCATTTT.

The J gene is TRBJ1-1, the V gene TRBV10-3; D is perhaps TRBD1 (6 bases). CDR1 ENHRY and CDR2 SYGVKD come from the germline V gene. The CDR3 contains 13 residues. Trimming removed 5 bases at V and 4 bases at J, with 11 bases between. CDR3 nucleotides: TGTGCCATCAGTACAGGGTCTGCCACTGAAGCTTTCTTT. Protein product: CAISTGSATEAFF.

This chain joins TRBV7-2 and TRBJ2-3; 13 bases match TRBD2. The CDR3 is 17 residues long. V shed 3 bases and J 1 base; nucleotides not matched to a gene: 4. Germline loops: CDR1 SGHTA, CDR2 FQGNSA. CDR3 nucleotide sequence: TGTGCCAGCAGCTTGACTAGCGGGGGGTCAGGCACAGATACGCAGTATTTT. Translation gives CASSLTSGGSGTDTQYF.

The CDR3 coding sequence is TGTGCCAGTAGTATAGCTTTCGCGGAAGGCTCCTACGAGCAGTACTTC. Its protein is CASSIAFAEGSYEQYF. This chain connects TRBV19 to TRBJ2-7; D uncertain. This CDR3 spans 16 amino acids. The V and J ends lost 1 base and 0 bases respectively, with 13 bases between them. Germline CDR1 is LNHDA and CDR2 is SQIVND (reference sequence).

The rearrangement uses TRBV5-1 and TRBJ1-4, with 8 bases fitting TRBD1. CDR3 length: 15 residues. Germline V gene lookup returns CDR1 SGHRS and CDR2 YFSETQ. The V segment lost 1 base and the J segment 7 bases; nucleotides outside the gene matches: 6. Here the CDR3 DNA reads TGCGCCAGCAGCTTGTCTCAGGGGGCTGGTGAAAAACTGTTTTTT. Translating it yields CASSLSQGAGEKLFF.

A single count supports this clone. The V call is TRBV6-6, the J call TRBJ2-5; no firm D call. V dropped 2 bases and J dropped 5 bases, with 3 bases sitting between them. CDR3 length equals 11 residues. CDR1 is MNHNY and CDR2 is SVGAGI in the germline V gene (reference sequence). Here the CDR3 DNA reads TGTGCCAGCAGTTACGTCGAGACCCAGTACTTC. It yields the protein CASSYVETQYF.

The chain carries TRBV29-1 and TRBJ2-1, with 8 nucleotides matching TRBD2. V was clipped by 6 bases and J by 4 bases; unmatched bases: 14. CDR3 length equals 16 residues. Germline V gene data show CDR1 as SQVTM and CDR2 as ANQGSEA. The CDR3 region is CSVWLLGLAEYNEQFF. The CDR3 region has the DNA TGCAGCGTCTGGTTACTCGGACTAGCAGAATACAATGAGCAGTTCTTC.

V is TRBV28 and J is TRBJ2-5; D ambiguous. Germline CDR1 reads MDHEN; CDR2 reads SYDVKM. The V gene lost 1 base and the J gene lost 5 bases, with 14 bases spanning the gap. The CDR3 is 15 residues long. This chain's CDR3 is CASSLFGALRETQYF. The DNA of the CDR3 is TGTGCCAGCAGTTTATTTGGAGCCCTAAGGGAGACCCAGTACTTC.

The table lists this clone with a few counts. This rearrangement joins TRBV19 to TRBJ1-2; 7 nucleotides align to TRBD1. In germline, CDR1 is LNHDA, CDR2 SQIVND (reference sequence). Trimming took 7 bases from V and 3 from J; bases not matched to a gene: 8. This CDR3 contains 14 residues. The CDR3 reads CASTPTGWDYGYTF. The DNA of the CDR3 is TGTGCCAGTACCCCGACAGGGTGGGACTATGGCTACACCTTC.

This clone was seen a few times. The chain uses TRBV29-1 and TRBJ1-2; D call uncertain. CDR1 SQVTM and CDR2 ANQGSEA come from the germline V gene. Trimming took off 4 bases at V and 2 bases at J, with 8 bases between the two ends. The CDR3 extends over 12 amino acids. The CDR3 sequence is CSVAALNYGYTF. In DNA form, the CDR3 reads TGCAGCGTTGCTGCTCTGAACTATGGCTACACCTTC.

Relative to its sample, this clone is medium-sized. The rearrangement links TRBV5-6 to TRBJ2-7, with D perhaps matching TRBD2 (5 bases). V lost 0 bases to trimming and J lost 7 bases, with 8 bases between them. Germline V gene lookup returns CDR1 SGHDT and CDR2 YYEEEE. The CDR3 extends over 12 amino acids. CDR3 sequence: CASSLASGEQYF. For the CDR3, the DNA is TGTGCCAGCAGCTTGGCGTCGGGGGAGCAGTACTTC. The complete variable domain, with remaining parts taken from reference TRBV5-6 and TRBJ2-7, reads DAGVTQSPTHLIKTRGQQVTLRCSPKSGHDTVSWYQQALGQGPQFIFQYYEEEERQRGNFPDRFSGHQFPNYSSELNVNALLLGDSALYLCASSLASGEQYFGPGTRLTVT.

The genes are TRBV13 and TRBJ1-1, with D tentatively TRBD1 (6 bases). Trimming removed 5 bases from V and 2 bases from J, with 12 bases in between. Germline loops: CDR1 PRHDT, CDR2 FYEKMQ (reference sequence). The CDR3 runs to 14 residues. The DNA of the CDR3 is TGTGCCAGCAGCCTCTACGGGGGCAACACTGAAGCTTTCTTT. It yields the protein CASSLYGGNTEAFF. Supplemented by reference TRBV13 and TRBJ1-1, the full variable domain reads AAGVIQSPRHLIKEKRETATLKCYPIPRHDTVYWYQQGPGQDPQFLISFYEKMQSDKGSIPDRFSAQQFSDYHSELNMSSLELGDSALYFCASSLYGGNTEAFFGQGTRLTVV.

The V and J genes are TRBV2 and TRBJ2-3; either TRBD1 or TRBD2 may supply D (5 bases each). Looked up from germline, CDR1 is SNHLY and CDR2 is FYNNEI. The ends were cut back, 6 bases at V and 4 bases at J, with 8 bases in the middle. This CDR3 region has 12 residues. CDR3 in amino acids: CASRGVPDTQYF. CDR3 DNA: TGTGCCAGCAGGGGGGTCCCAGATACGCAGTATTTT. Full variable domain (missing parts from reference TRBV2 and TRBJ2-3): EPEVTQTPSHQVTQMGQEVILRCVPISNHLYFYWYRQILGQKVEFLVSFYNNEISEKSEIFDDQFSVERPDGSNFTLKIRSTKLEDSAMYFCASRGVPDTQYFGPGTRLTVL.

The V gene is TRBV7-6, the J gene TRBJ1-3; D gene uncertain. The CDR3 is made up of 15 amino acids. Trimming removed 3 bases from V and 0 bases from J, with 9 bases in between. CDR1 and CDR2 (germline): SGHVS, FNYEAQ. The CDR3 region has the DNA TGTGCCAGCAGCTTTAGCCGGATCTCTGGAAACACCATATATTTT. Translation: CASSFSRISGNTIYF.

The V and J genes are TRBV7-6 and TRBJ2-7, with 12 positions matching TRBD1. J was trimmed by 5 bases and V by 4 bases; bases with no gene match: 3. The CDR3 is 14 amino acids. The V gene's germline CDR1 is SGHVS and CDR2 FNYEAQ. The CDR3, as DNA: TGTGCCAGCAGCTCAGGGACAGGGGGCGACGAGCAGTACTTC. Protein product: CASSSGTGGDEQYF.

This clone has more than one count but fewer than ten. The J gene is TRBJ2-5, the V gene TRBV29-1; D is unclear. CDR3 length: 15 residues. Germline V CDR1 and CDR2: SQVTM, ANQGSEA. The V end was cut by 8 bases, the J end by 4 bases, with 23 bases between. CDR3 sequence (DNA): TGCAGCCTTCGTGATCCTCTCGGGCCTGGAGAGACCCAGTACTTC. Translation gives CSLRDPLGPGETQYF.

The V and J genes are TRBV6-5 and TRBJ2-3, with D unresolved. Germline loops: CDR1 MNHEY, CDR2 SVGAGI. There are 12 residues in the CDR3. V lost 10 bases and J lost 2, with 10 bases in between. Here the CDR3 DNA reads TGTGCCACGACGAGTACCACAGATACGCAGTATTTT. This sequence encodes CATTSTTDTQYF.

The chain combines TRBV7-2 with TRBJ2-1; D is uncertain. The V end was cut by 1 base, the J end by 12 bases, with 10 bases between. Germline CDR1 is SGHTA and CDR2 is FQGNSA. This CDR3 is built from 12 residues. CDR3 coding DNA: TGTGCCAGCAGCTTAGGTTCTCCTGGGCAGTTCTTC. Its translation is CASSLGSPGQFF. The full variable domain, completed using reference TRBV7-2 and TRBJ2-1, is GAGVSQSPSNKVTEKGKDVELRCDPISGHTALYWYRQSLGQGLEFLIYFQGNSAPDKSGLPSDRFSAERTGGSVSTLTIQRTQQEDSAVYLCASSLGSPGQFFGPGTRLTVL.

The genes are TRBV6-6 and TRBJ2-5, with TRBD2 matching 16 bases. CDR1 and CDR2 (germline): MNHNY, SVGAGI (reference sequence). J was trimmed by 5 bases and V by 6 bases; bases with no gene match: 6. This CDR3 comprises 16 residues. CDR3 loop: CASRGTSGRAGETQYF. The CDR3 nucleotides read TGTGCCAGCAGGGGGACTAGCGGGAGGGCCGGGGAGACCCAGTACTTC.

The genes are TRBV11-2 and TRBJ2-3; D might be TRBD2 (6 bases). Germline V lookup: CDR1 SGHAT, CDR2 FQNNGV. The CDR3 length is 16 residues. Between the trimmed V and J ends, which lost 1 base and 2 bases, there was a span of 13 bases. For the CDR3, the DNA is TGTGCCAGCAGCTTAGGTCCGCGGGGTTACACAGATACGCAGTATTTT. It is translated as CASSLGPRGYTDTQYF.